These T cell receptor beta chains were read from a single sample in a study of vaccination effects on CD4 cells after COVID-19. These receptors' antigens are unknown. Measured with immunoSEQ multiplex PCR; TCRdb has only the in-frame clones, and not every one. The sample contains 35,000 to 55,000 clones, roughly 72% of which appear only once. The material sequenced was CD4+ T cells from PBMCs cultured without peptide, taken after COVID-19 vaccination. These receptors were collected from a human donor who received a COVID-19 vaccine. The CDR3 runs from the conserved cysteine through the conserved F or W. D genes are given only for firm matches. The size of a clone is reported for some rows only, either as once, few or many, or as a class for expanded clones.

CDR3 protein	CDR3 DNA	V gene	J gene	D gene	clone size
CASSFSGPNSGNTIYF	TGTGCCAGCAGCTTTTCGGGACCGAACTCTGGAAACACCATATATTTT	TRBV5-4	TRBJ1-3	NA	few
CASSVTTPGTQYF	TGTGCCAGCAGCGTAACTACTCCAGGGACCCAGTACTTC	TRBV9	TRBJ2-5	NA	NA
CASSSRKREVNEQYF	TGTGCCAGCAGTTCAAGAAAGCGGGAGGTAAACGAGCAGTACTTC	TRBV7-8	TRBJ2-7	TRBD2	once
CASSLYVNTEAFF	TGCGCCAGCAGCTTGTATGTGAACACTGAAGCTTTCTTT	TRBV5-1	TRBJ1-1	NA	NA
CASSQSGGYEQFF	TGTGCCAGCAGCCAATCTGGGGGTTATGAGCAGTTCTTC	TRBV16	TRBJ2-1	NA	NA
CASSSRGLLDEKLFF	TGTGCCAGCAGCTCCAGGGGGTTATTAGATGAAAAACTGTTTTTT	TRBV7-6	TRBJ1-4	TRBD1	NA
CASSLDRGVESHEQFF	TGTGCCAGCAGCTTAGATCGAGGTGTCGAGTCACATGAGCAGTTCTTC	TRBV11-3	TRBJ2-1	NA	NA
CASSRDSTNTGELFF	TGTGCCAGCTCACGGGACAGCACGAACACCGGGGAGCTGTTTTTT	TRBV18	TRBJ2-2	TRBD1	few
CAITDDLGTGSYEQYF	TGTGCCATCACCGATGATCTCGGGACAGGGTCCTACGAGCAGTACTTC	TRBV10-3	TRBJ2-7	TRBD1	NA
CAIQAHTEAFF	TGTGCCATCCAGGCTCACACTGAAGCTTTCTTT	TRBV10-3	TRBJ1-1	NA	once
CASSGSRRTPAAGANVLTF	TGTGCCAGCAGTGGTAGCCGGAGGACACCGGCCGCAGGGGCCAACGTCCTGACTTTC	TRBV27	TRBJ2-6	NA	few
CASSQDLGAEQYF	TGTGCCAGCAGCCAAGATTTGGGGGCCGAGCAGTACTTC	TRBV3-1/TRBV3-2	TRBJ2-7	NA	few
CSAAGGGGNTEAFF	TGCAGCGCCGCCGGGGGAGGGGGGAACACTGAAGCTTTCTTT	TRBV29-1	TRBJ1-1	NA	once
CSVERPAYGYTF	TGCAGCGTTGAAAGGCCAGCCTATGGCTACACCTTC	TRBV29-1	TRBJ1-2	NA	NA
CASAYQGDYGYTF	TGTGCCAGCGCGTATCAGGGCGACTATGGCTACACCTTC	TRBV6-5	TRBJ1-2	NA	few
CASSPGAATSTDTQYF	TGTGCCAGCAGCCCGGGGGCAGCGACTAGCACAGATACGCAGTATTTT	TRBV7-9	TRBJ2-3	NA	few
CASSLDWAGNQPQHF	TGTGCCAGCAGCTTGGACTGGGCAGGGAATCAGCCCCAGCATTTT	TRBV5-8	TRBJ1-5	NA	NA
CASSRDRAANYGYTF	TGTGCCAGCAGCCGGGACAGGGCCGCTAACTATGGCTACACCTTC	TRBV5-6	TRBJ1-2	TRBD1	NA
CASTTSGSYTQYF	TGTGCCAGCACGACTAGCGGGAGCTATACGCAGTATTTT	TRBV6-5	TRBJ2-3	TRBD2	NA
CASSEVRFRNSPLHF	TGTGCCAGCAGTGAAGTCAGATTTAGGAATTCACCCCTCCACTTT	TRBV2	TRBJ1-6	NA	few
CASSIIAGGWDTQYF	TGTGCCAGCAGTATCATAGCGGGAGGTTGGGATACGCAGTATTTT	TRBV6-5	TRBJ2-3	TRBD2	once
CASSVPADEKLFF	TGTGCCAGCAGTGTCCCAGCGGATGAAAAACTGTTTTTT	TRBV25-1	TRBJ1-4	NA	NA
CASSSDRPYGYTF	TGTGCCAGCAGTTCGGACAGACCCTATGGCTACACCTTC	TRBV2	TRBJ1-2	NA	few
CASSWGSPTDTQYF	TGCGCCAGCAGCTGGGGTAGCCCCACAGATACGCAGTATTTT	TRBV5-1	TRBJ2-3	NA	NA
CASSSLMTLHF	TGTGCCAGCAGCTCCCTCATGACCCTCCACTTT	TRBV5-5	TRBJ1-6	NA	NA
CASSRRAGGQETQYF	TGTGCCAGCAGCCGCAGAGCGGGAGGCCAAGAGACCCAGTACTTC	TRBV7-2	TRBJ2-5	TRBD2	NA
CATSDFPFPGELFF	TGTGCCACCAGTGATTTTCCGTTCCCCGGGGAGCTGTTTTTT	TRBV24-1	TRBJ2-2	NA	few
CASSLGFAGPETQYF	TGTGCCAGCAGCTTAGGTTTTGCCGGGCCAGAGACCCAGTACTTC	TRBV11-1	TRBJ2-5	NA	NA
CASSSGQGYEKLFF	TGCGCCAGCAGCTCAGGACAGGGATATGAAAAACTGTTTTTT	TRBV5-1	TRBJ1-4	TRBD1	NA
CASSDLPVVGLAYNEQFF	TGTGCCAGCAGTGATTTGCCCGTCGTGGGGTTAGCTTACAATGAGCAGTTCTTC	TRBV6-4	TRBJ2-1	NA	NA
CATSDPRTASGNTIYF	TGTGCCACCAGTGACCCCCGGACAGCCTCTGGAAACACCATATATTTT	TRBV24-1	TRBJ1-3	NA	NA